The next 13 T cell receptor beta chains were all read from a single sample in a study of shared clonotypes between healthy human individuals. Sequencing was performed with immunoSEQ multiplex PCR; in TCRdb, only in-frame clones are kept and a portion is missing. The data hold 2 million to 3 million clones, with approximately 93% observed a single time. Material for sequencing was naive CD4+ T cells from PBMCs. Sample subset: CD45RA+ positively selected. These receptor sequences come from a man aged 18 to 30 in good health. Some clones in this sample may be carry-over from other donors' samples.

Concerning this clone itself: Other DNA sequences from this sample encode an identical CDR3 as well. The V call is TRBV19, the J call TRBJ2-7, with TRBD1 matching 9 bases. Germline CDR1 is LNHDA and CDR2 is SQIVND (reference sequence). The CDR3 is 15 amino acids. J lost 3 bases, V lost 1 base, and 4 bases had no gene match. CDR3 DNA sequence: TGTGCCAGTAGTATAGGAACAGGGGGCGTCTACGAGCAGTACTTC. Translation gives CASSIGTGGVYEQYF.

The rearrangement joins TRBV6-1 to TRBJ1-3; D not certain. V lost 1 base and J lost 4, with 14 bases in between. Germline values: CDR1 MNHNS, CDR2 SASEGT. This CDR3 comprises 16 residues. CDR3 DNA sequence: TGTGCCAGCAGTGAAGTACAGCAGACCTTCGGAAACACCATATATTTT. This sequence encodes CASSEVQQTFGNTIYF.

This chain uses TRBV19 with TRBJ2-5; 8 bases map to TRBD1. V was pared by 4 bases and J by 3 bases, with 1 base of the junction left unmatched. Germline assignment: CDR1 LNHDA and CDR2 SQIVND (reference sequence). The CDR3 covers 13 residues. Written as DNA, the CDR3 is TGTGCCAGTAGTAAGGACAGGGAAGAGACCCAGTACTTC. It is translated as CASSKDREETQYF. Variable domain in full (rest from reference TRBV19 and TRBJ2-5): DGGITQSPKYLFRKEGQNVTLSCEQNLNHDAMYWYRQDPGQGLRLIYYSQIVNDFQKGDIAEGYSVSREKKESFPLTVTSAQKNPTAFYLCASSKDREETQYFGPGTRLLVL.

V and J are TRBV28 and TRBJ1-2; D remains unclear. CDR3 length: 11 amino acids. Germline V CDR1 and CDR2: MDHEN, SYDVKM. V was cut by 8 bases and J by 3 bases, with 7 bases left in between. The CDR3 sequence: CASVRYYGYTF. CDR3 sequence (DNA): TGTGCCAGCGTTCGCTACTATGGCTACACCTTC.

This clone was detected only a few times. This rearrangement joins TRBV7-9 to TRBJ2-5; no definite D call. This CDR3 contains 11 residues. The germline V gene has CDR1 SEHNR and CDR2 FQNEAQ (reference sequence). Trimming took off 1 base at V and 8 bases at J, with 5 bases between the two ends. CDR3 in amino acids: CASSLGATQYF. CDR3 sequence (DNA): TGTGCCAGCAGCTTAGGAGCCACCCAGTACTTC.

V and J are TRBV18 and TRBJ1-5; the D gene is possibly TRBD1 (5 bases). The CDR3 is made up of 14 amino acids. Germline CDR1 reads KGHSH; CDR2 reads LQKENI. Trimming stripped 3 bases from V and 9 bases from J, with 15 bases between. Here the CDR3 DNA reads TGTGCCAGCTCACCGGGACCTCCTGGGTGGCCCCAGCATTTT. Protein: CASSPGPPGWPQHF.

The rearrangement links TRBV5-1 to TRBJ2-7; D perhaps matches TRBD1 (6 bases). CDR3 length: 12 residues. Between the trimmed V and J ends, which lost 5 bases and 3 bases, there was a span of 9 bases. Germline-derived CDR1 and CDR2 are SGHRS and YFSETQ. CDR3 bases: TGCGCCAGCAGGGACAGCAACTACGAGCAGTACTTC. Translation: CASRDSNYEQYF.

In regard to this clone: Distinct nucleotide sequences in the sample also encode this CDR3. The chain uses TRBV28 and TRBJ2-1, with 10 positions matching TRBD2. Unmatched junction bases numbered 5, after V lost 6 bases and J lost 3 bases. The CDR3 length is 15 residues. From germline, CDR1 is MDHEN and CDR2 SYDVKM. The CDR3 DNA follows: TGTGCCAGCAGCCTCAGCGGGAGGGTCTACAATGAGCAGTTCTTC. It specifies CASSLSGRVYNEQFF.

The chain links TRBV28 to TRBJ1-5, with a possible D match to TRBD1 (5 bases). The CDR3 is 17 amino acids. Germline CDR1 and CDR2: MDHEN and SYDVKM. Between the trimmed V and J ends, which lost 7 bases and 3 bases, there was a span of 22 bases. The CDR3 loop reads CASKLDFRDGLNQPQHF. The DNA for the CDR3 is TGTGCCAGCAAACTTGACTTCCGGGACGGACTCAATCAGCCCCAGCATTTT.

The genes are TRBV28 and TRBJ1-5; D might be TRBD1 (5 bases). Trimming took 3 bases from V and 2 from J, leaving 20 bases between them. In germline, CDR1 is MDHEN, CDR2 SYDVKM. This CDR3 spans 18 amino acids. CDR3 nucleotide sequence: TGTGCCAGCAGTTTTTTAATTCTTGGGCAGGGAGGCAATCAGCCCCAGCATTTT. Translating gives CASSFLILGQGGNQPQHF.

In DNA form, the CDR3 reads TGTGCCAGTAGTTCCACTACGGCCCTCGCTGGAAACACCATATATTTT. Its protein is CASSSTTALAGNTIYF. This chain connects TRBV19 to TRBJ1-3; D is uncertain. This CDR3 contains 16 residues. V lost 5 bases to trimming and J lost 2 bases, with 16 bases between them. CDR1 LNHDA and CDR2 SQIVND come from the germline V gene (reference sequence). Full variable domain (remainder filled in from reference TRBV19 and TRBJ1-3): DGGITQSPKYLFRKEGQNVTLSCEQNLNHDAMYWYRQDPGQGLRLIYYSQIVNDFQKGDIAEGYSVSREKKESFPLTVTSAQKNPTAFYLCASSSTTALAGNTIYFGEGSWLTVV.

The chain combines TRBV28 with TRBJ1-3; 10 bases agree with TRBD1. Germline trimming cut 4 bases from V and 4 bases from J; bases unmatched to any gene: 7. Germline CDR1 reads MDHEN; CDR2 reads SYDVKM. The CDR3 length is 16 residues. This CDR3 reads CASSYHRDRGGNTIYF. CDR3 in DNA: TGTGCCAGCAGTTACCACCGGGACAGGGGAGGAAACACCATATATTTT.

This chain joins TRBV9 and TRBJ2-1, with a possible D match to TRBD2 (6 bases). Trimming left V 4 bases short and J 4 bases short, with 15 bases between. CDR1 SGDLS and CDR2 YYNGEE come from the germline V gene. The CDR3 totals 15 residues. CDR3 nucleotides: TGTGCCAGCAGCCCTCGCGGGGCCCAATACAATGAGCAGTTCTTC. Its translation: CASSPRGAQYNEQFF.